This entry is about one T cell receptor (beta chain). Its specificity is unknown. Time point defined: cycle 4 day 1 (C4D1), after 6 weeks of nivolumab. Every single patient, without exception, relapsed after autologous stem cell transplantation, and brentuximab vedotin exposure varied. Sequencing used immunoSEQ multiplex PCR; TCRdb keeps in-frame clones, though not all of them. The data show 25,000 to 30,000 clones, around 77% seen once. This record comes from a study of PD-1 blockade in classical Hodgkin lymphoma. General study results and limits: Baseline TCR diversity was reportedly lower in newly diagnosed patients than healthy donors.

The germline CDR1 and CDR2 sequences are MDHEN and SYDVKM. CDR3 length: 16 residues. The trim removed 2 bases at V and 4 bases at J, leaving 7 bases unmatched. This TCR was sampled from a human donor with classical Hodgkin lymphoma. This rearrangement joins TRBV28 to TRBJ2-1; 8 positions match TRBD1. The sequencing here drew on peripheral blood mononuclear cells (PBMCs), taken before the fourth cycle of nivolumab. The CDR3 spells CASSLQGYRGYNEQFF. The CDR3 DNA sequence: TGTGCCAGCAGTTTACAGGGCTACAGGGGGTACAATGAGCAGTTCTTC.